Below, 11 T cell receptor beta chains from the same sample are listed, as sequenced in a study of T cell repertoires in cytomegalovirus infection. For these receptors, no antigen is known. Using its own MiXCR run on the reads, TCRdb lists one record per CDR3 protein. This sample has about 890,000 distinct CDR3 sequences; roughly a third occur once, and the top ten carry under 15%. Sequencing used cultured CD8+ T cells from PBMCs, obtained from culture after CMV antigen stimulation. Receptor source: a human donor in good health (CMV status not recorded). Some clones in this sample may be carry-over from other donors' samples.

The V gene is TRBV11-2, the J gene TRBJ2-2, with TRBD1 identical over 10 bases. Per the germline V gene, CDR1 is SGHAT and CDR2 is FQNNGV. The CDR3 contains 18 residues. V gave up 5 bases and J gave up 1 base; unmatched junction bases: 10. CDR3 residues: CASSPWPGQGGNTGELFF. The DNA of the CDR3 is TGTGCCAGCAGCCCCTGGCCCGGACAGGGGGGGAACACCGGGGAGCTGTTTTTT.

CDR3 in amino acids: CASIPFRGSADTQYF. CDR3 coding DNA: TGTGCCAGTATTCCTTTTCGGGGGAGTGCAGATACGCAGTATTTT. The chain couples TRBV19 to TRBJ2-3, with a tentative D call TRBD2 (6 bases). The CDR3 length is 15 residues. Germline V gives CDR1 LNHDA, CDR2 SQIVND (reference sequence). V shed 7 bases and J shed 4 bases, with 18 bases lying between them.

This clonotype has just a few counts. V usage is TRBV19 and J usage is TRBJ2-5, with D tentatively TRBD2 (6 bases). CDR1 and CDR2 from the germline V gene are LNHDA and SQIVND (reference sequence). The CDR3 runs to 13 residues. V was shortened by 5 bases and J by 4 bases, with 11 bases between the two germline ends. The CDR3 reads CASSFLEGETQYF. DNA for the CDR3: TGTGCCAGTAGTTTCTTGGAGGGAGAGACCCAGTACTTC.

This clonotype was recorded a few times. J is TRBJ2-1 and V is TRBV7-2, with D perhaps TRBD2 (6 bases). V dropped 5 bases and J dropped 6 bases, with 14 bases sitting between them. Looked up from germline, CDR1 is SGHTA and CDR2 is FQGNSA. CDR3 length: 14 residues. The CDR3, as DNA: TGTGCCAGCAGCCCGGGACTCGTATTCAATGAGCAGTTCTTC. Translating gives CASSPGLVFNEQFF.

V and J are TRBV2 and TRBJ1-1; 7 bases are a match to TRBD1. The J segment lost 10 bases and the V segment lost 10 bases, leaving 6 bases of the junction unmatched. Germline assignment: CDR1 SNHLY and CDR2 FYNNEI. This CDR3 spans 10 amino acids. As DNA, the CDR3 is TGTGCCATCTGGGACAGAGGAGCTTTCTTT. Its protein is CAIWDRGAFF.

A remark on this clonotype: A read error may produce the germline difference seen at one junction end. The gene calls are TRBV11-3 and TRBJ2-3, with 9 bases fitting TRBD2. The germline V gene has CDR1 SGHNT and CDR2 YENEEA. The CDR3 runs to 16 residues. In DNA, the CDR3 is TGTGCCTGCAGCCCCGCGGTAGTAGCGGGGGAAGATACGCAGTATTTT. Protein sequence: CACSPAVVAGEDTQYF.

The J gene is TRBJ2-5, the V gene TRBV4-2; no definite D call. Trimming pared 0 bases from V and 3 bases from J, leaving 14 bases between. Germline V lookup: CDR1 LGHNA, CDR2 YNFKEQ. The CDR3 covers 16 residues. CDR3 sequence: CASSQDLEVWKETQYF. CDR3 nucleotide sequence: TGTGCCAGCAGCCAAGATCTGGAAGTATGGAAAGAGACCCAGTACTTC.

Ten or more counts support this clonotype. The chain is built from TRBV27 and TRBJ1-5; the match to TRBD1 covers 8 bases. Germline loops: CDR1 MNHEY, CDR2 SMNVEV (reference sequence). After removal of 2 bases from V and 4 bases from J, the junction contained 4 bases not matched to a gene. The CDR3 runs to 15 residues. The DNA of the CDR3 is TGTGCCAGCAGTTTAAGGACAGGGCTAAATCAGCCCCAGCATTTT. Translation gives CASSLRTGLNQPQHF.

This clonotype was observed at least ten times. V and J are TRBV4-1 and TRBJ2-7, with D possibly TRBD2 on 5 matching bases. The V end was cut by 3 bases, the J end by 3 bases, with 9 bases between. The CDR3 runs to 13 residues. Germline V gene data show CDR1 as MGHRA and CDR2 as YSYEKL. Written as DNA, the CDR3 is TGCGCCAGCAGCCAGGGAGAATTCTACGAGCAGTACTTC. Encoded protein: CASSQGEFYEQYF.

This chain links TRBV5-8 with TRBJ2-1, with TRBD1 as a possible D gene (6 bases). V was clipped by 1 base and J by 8 bases, with 10 bases between them. Looked up from germline, CDR1 is SGHTS and CDR2 is YDEGEE. CDR3 length: 13 amino acids. CDR3 sequence: CASSLLQGYEQFF. The DNA of the CDR3 is TGTGCCAGCAGCTTGCTTCAGGGGTATGAGCAGTTCTTC.

The gene calls are TRBV14 and TRBJ2-1, with D unclear. Germline assignment: CDR1 SGHDN and CDR2 FVKESK. The CDR3 sequence is 14 residues long. The ends were cut back, 5 bases at V and 7 bases at J, with 15 bases in the middle. As DNA, the CDR3 is TGTGCCAGCAGCAAAAGTGGGGTAACAAATGAGCAGTTCTTC. This encodes CASSKSGVTNEQFF.